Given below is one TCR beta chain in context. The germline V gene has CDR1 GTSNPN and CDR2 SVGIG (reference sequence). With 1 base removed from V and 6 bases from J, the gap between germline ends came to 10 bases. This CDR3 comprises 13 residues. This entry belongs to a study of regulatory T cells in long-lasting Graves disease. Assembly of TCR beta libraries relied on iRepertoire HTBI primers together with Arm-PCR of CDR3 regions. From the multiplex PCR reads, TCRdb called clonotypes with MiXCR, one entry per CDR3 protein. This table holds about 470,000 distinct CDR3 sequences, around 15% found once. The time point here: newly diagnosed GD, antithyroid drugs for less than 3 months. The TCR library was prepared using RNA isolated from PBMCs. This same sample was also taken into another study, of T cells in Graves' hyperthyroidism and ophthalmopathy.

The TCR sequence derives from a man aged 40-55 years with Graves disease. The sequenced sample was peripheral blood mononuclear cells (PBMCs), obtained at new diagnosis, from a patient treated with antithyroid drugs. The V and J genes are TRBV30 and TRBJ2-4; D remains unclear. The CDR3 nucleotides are TGTGCCTGGAGTGGATTTATCCCAAACATTCAGTACTTC. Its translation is CAWSGFIPNIQYF.